A selection of T cell receptor beta chains follows, all from one sample in a study of regulatory T cells in long-lasting Graves disease. Each CDR3 protein is one row after TCRdb ran MiXCR on the multiplex PCR reads. The table lists 350,000 to 500,000 distinct CDR3 sequences, around 13% of them singletons. These data were also reused for a study on T cells in Graves' hyperthyroidism and ophthalmopathy.

The sequencing here drew on peripheral blood mononuclear cells (PBMCs), taken at new diagnosis, from a patient treated with antithyroid drugs. These receptors all come from a woman in her forties or fifties with Graves disease. Both conserved end residues are part of each CDR3. Each record gives: V gene, J gene, clone size, D gene, CDR3 DNA, CDR3 protein. A D gene is named only where the DNA matches it firmly. Where a row states a size, it is once, few, many or the class of an expanded clone; other rows omit it.

V gene: TRBV24-1; J gene: TRBJ2-1; clone size: many; D gene: -; CDR3 DNA: TGTGCCACCAGTGGACCGAGGGCGGATGAGCAGTTCTTC; CDR3 protein: CATSGPRADEQFF
V gene: TRBV19; J gene: TRBJ2-1; clone size: few; D gene: -; CDR3 DNA: TGTGCCAGTAGTACGGGACGGTACTACAATGAGCAGTTCTTC; CDR3 protein: CASSTGRYYNEQFF
V gene: TRBV18; J gene: TRBJ1-2; clone size: few; D gene: TRBD1; CDR3 DNA: TGTGCCAGCTCACCTGTGCAGGGGGCTTATGGCTACACCTTC; CDR3 protein: CASSPVQGAYGYTF
V gene: TRBV13; J gene: TRBJ2-1; clone size: few; D gene: TRBD2; CDR3 DNA: TGTGCCAGCAGCCCCGGGACTAGCGGGAGGAAGTCCTACAATGAGCAGTTCTTC; CDR3 protein: CASSPGTSGRKSYNEQFF
V gene: TRBV18; J gene: TRBJ2-1; clone size: many; D gene: -; CDR3 DNA: TGTGCCAGCTCACCAGGGCGATACAATGAGCAGTTCTTC; CDR3 protein: CASSPGRYNEQFF
V gene: TRBV6-2/TRBV6-3; J gene: TRBJ2-3; clone size: -; D gene: -; CDR3 DNA: TGTGCCAGCAGTGAACGGCCTGGGACTAGCACAGATACGCAGTATTTT; CDR3 protein: CASSERPGTSTDTQYF
V gene: TRBV28; J gene: TRBJ2-2; clone size: many; D gene: TRBD1; CDR3 DNA: TGTGCCAGCAGCCGGGACAGGGGGTCCGGGGAGCTGTTTTTT; CDR3 protein: CASSRDRGSGELFF
V gene: TRBV30; J gene: TRBJ2-3; clone size: few; D gene: TRBD2; CDR3 DNA: TGTGCCTGGGGGAGGGGAGTAGCGGGGAGCACAGATACGCAGTATTTT; CDR3 protein: CAWGRGVAGSTDTQYF
V gene: TRBV7-7; J gene: TRBJ1-1; clone size: -; D gene: TRBD1; CDR3 DNA: TGTGCTAGCAGCCGTGGACAGGGTTCTGAAGCTTTCTTT; CDR3 protein: CASSRGQGSEAFF
V gene: TRBV28; J gene: TRBJ1-3; clone size: many; D gene: TRBD1; CDR3 DNA: TGTGCCAGCAGAGTCCGACTAGGGACAGTCTCTGGAAACACCATATATTTT; CDR3 protein: CASRVRLGTVSGNTIYF
V gene: TRBV27; J gene: TRBJ2-1; clone size: many; D gene: TRBD1; CDR3 DNA: TGTGCCAGCAACCCCGAGGGGGCCTACTATGAGCAGTTCTTC; CDR3 protein: CASNPEGAYYEQFF
V gene: TRBV20-1; J gene: TRBJ1-2; clone size: few; D gene: TRBD1; CDR3 DNA: TGCAGTGCTAGAGATTCAGGGGGCGTAGGCTACACCTTC; CDR3 protein: CSARDSGGVGYTF
V gene: TRBV12-3/TRBV12-4; J gene: TRBJ2-1; clone size: many; D gene: -; CDR3 DNA: TGTGCCAGCAGTTCCAGCCTGGGGTGGCGCACACCCTACAATGAGCAGTTCTTC; CDR3 protein: CASSSSLGWRTPYNEQFF
V gene: TRBV28; J gene: TRBJ2-2; clone size: many; D gene: -; CDR3 DNA: TGTGCCAGCAAAGCACAATCGAACACCGGGGAGCTGTTTTTT; CDR3 protein: CASKAQSNTGELFF
V gene: TRBV6-1; J gene: TRBJ1-3; clone size: -; D gene: -; CDR3 DNA: TGTGCCAGCAGAACCGCTTACTCTGGAAACACCATATATTTT; CDR3 protein: CASRTAYSGNTIYF
V gene: TRBV12-3/TRBV12-4; J gene: TRBJ2-3; clone size: many; D gene: -; CDR3 DNA: TGTGCCAGCAGTTTTAAGGGTGTTGGGCGGAACACAGATACGCAGTATTTT; CDR3 protein: CASSFKGVGRNTDTQYF
V gene: TRBV7-2; J gene: TRBJ2-6; clone size: -; D gene: -; CDR3 DNA: TGTGCCAGCAGCATCTATACAGGGTCCCTCTTGTCTGGGGCCAACGTCCTGACTTTC; CDR3 protein: CASSIYTGSLLSGANVLTF
V gene: TRBV10-3; J gene: TRBJ2-5; clone size: many; D gene: -; CDR3 DNA: TGTGCCATCAGTGAGGGAGAGACCCAGTACTTC; CDR3 protein: CAISEGETQYF
V gene: TRBV7-9; J gene: TRBJ2-1; clone size: few; D gene: TRBD2; CDR3 DNA: TGTGCCAGCAGCCCCGGGAGTAGCGGGAGCATTTGGGATGAGCAGTTCTTC; CDR3 protein: CASSPGSSGSIWDEQFF
V gene: TRBV2; J gene: TRBJ2-7; clone size: many; D gene: TRBD1; CDR3 DNA: TGTGCCAGCAATGTCGCGGGACAGGGATTATACGAGCAGTACTTC; CDR3 protein: CASNVAGQGLYEQYF
V gene: TRBV12-3/TRBV12-4; J gene: TRBJ2-5; clone size: many; D gene: -; CDR3 DNA: TGTGCCAGCAGACAGACAGTGAAAGAGACCCAGTACTTC; CDR3 protein: CASRQTVKETQYF
V gene: TRBV7-6; J gene: TRBJ2-7; clone size: -; D gene: TRBD2; CDR3 DNA: TGTGCCAGCAGCGCCTTAGCGGGATACGAGCAGTACTTC; CDR3 protein: CASSALAGYEQYF
V gene: TRBV9; J gene: TRBJ2-1; clone size: many; D gene: TRBD2; CDR3 DNA: TGTGCCAGCAGCGTAGGGGCACGACTAGCGGGTCTCAATGAGCAGTTCTTC; CDR3 protein: CASSVGARLAGLNEQFF
V gene: TRBV20-1; J gene: TRBJ2-1; clone size: many; D gene: -; CDR3 DNA: TGCAGTGCTAGAGCGCCAGGGGCCCTGAGCTCCTACAATGAGCAGTTCTTC; CDR3 protein: CSARAPGALSSYNEQFF
V gene: TRBV10-3; J gene: TRBJ2-5; clone size: few; D gene: TRBD1; CDR3 DNA: TGTGCCACCGGACAGGGTCGGGGAGAGACCCAGTACTTC; CDR3 protein: CATGQGRGETQYF
V gene: TRBV20-1; J gene: TRBJ2-4; clone size: -; D gene: TRBD1; CDR3 DNA: TGCAGTGCTCCTCCGGGACAGGGGGCCAGAAACATTCAGTACTTC; CDR3 protein: CSAPPGQGARNIQYF
V gene: TRBV7-7; J gene: TRBJ2-3; clone size: -; D gene: TRBD2; CDR3 DNA: TGTGCCAGCAGCTTGGCGGGAGGGCCTAAAGTTACGCAGTATTTT; CDR3 protein: CASSLAGGPKVTQYF
V gene: TRBV28; J gene: TRBJ2-3; clone size: many; D gene: TRBD2; CDR3 DNA: TGTGCCAGCAGTTTATTACTGGACTTAGCGGGAGGGCTTAAAGATACGCAGTATTTT; CDR3 protein: CASSLLLDLAGGLKDTQYF
V gene: TRBV6-1; J gene: TRBJ2-5; clone size: once; D gene: TRBD1; CDR3 DNA: TGTGCCAACAGTGAGGGTGTAGGAGGTACAGGGGGCTTTTGGGAGACCCAGTACTTC; CDR3 protein: CANSEGVGGTGGFWETQYF
V gene: TRBV28; J gene: TRBJ2-7; clone size: many; D gene: TRBD1; CDR3 DNA: TGTGCCAGCAGTCCCCTCCTTAGCCGGGACAGGGCGCACGAGCAGTACTTC; CDR3 protein: CASSPLLSRDRAHEQYF
V gene: TRBV27; J gene: TRBJ2-1; clone size: many; D gene: TRBD2; CDR3 DNA: TGTGCCAGCAGTAGATGGGGCATACTTAGCGGGTCCTACAATGAGCAGTTCTTC; CDR3 protein: CASSRWGILSGSYNEQFF
V gene: TRBV25-1; J gene: TRBJ1-6; clone size: -; D gene: TRBD1; CDR3 DNA: TGTGCCAGCAGTGAAGACTCGACAGGGGGAGCTTCACCCCTCCACTTT; CDR3 protein: CASSEDSTGGASPLHF
V gene: TRBV29-1; J gene: TRBJ2-1; clone size: many; D gene: -; CDR3 DNA: TGCAGCGTTGTTGGCGGGTCGGCCTACAATGAGCAGTTCTTC; CDR3 protein: CSVVGGSAYNEQFF
V gene: TRBV2; J gene: TRBJ2-3; clone size: many; D gene: TRBD2; CDR3 DNA: TGTGCCAGCAGGACTAGCGGGAGTCTAGATACGCAGTATTTT; CDR3 protein: CASRTSGSLDTQYF
V gene: TRBV7-6; J gene: TRBJ2-3; clone size: many; D gene: TRBD1; CDR3 DNA: TGTGCCAGCAGCTTAGCTTCAGGGGGTACAGATACGCAGTATTTT; CDR3 protein: CASSLASGGTDTQYF
V gene: TRBV5-6; J gene: TRBJ2-1; clone size: -; D gene: -; CDR3 DNA: TGTGCCAGCAGCTTGATGGGCGCGGAACAGTTCTTC; CDR3 protein: CASSLMGAEQFF
V gene: TRBV5-1; J gene: TRBJ2-5; clone size: -; D gene: TRBD1; CDR3 DNA: TGCGCCAGCAGGCAATCGGGACAGGGGCAAGAGACCCAGTACTTC; CDR3 protein: CASRQSGQGQETQYF
V gene: TRBV12-3/TRBV12-4; J gene: TRBJ2-7; clone size: many; D gene: TRBD1; CDR3 DNA: TGTGCCAGCAGCCCGGGACAGACCTACGAGCAGTACTTC; CDR3 protein: CASSPGQTYEQYF
V gene: TRBV2; J gene: TRBJ2-2; clone size: many; D gene: TRBD2; CDR3 DNA: TGTGCCAGCCGACTCTTCGGGACTAGCGGGGCGAACACCGGGGAGCTGTTTTTT; CDR3 protein: CASRLFGTSGANTGELFF
V gene: TRBV28; J gene: TRBJ1-1; clone size: many; D gene: -; CDR3 DNA: TGTGCCAGCAGTCGCAGGGGGAACACTGAAGCTTTCTTT; CDR3 protein: CASSRRGNTEAFF
V gene: TRBV10-3; J gene: TRBJ2-7; clone size: few; D gene: -; CDR3 DNA: TGTGCCATCAGTGCTGACAGCTCCTACGAGCAGTACTTC; CDR3 protein: CAISADSSYEQYF
V gene: TRBV28; J gene: TRBJ2-7; clone size: many; D gene: TRBD2; CDR3 DNA: TGTGCCAGCAGTAGGGGACTAGGGGGTGTTGAGCAGTACTTC; CDR3 protein: CASSRGLGGVEQYF
V gene: TRBV10-3; J gene: TRBJ2-2; clone size: -; D gene: -; CDR3 DNA: TGTGCCATCAGTTACCAACTAGCCGCCGGGGAGCTGTTTTTT; CDR3 protein: CAISYQLAAGELFF
V gene: TRBV28; J gene: TRBJ1-2; clone size: many; D gene: TRBD1; CDR3 DNA: TGTGCCAGCACCCTAGGGAGCCGACAGGGACATGGCTACACCTTC; CDR3 protein: CASTLGSRQGHGYTF
V gene: TRBV7-9; J gene: TRBJ2-3; clone size: few; D gene: TRBD1; CDR3 DNA: TGTGCCAGCAGCCTCACGACAGGGGGGGGAACAGATACGCAGTATTTT; CDR3 protein: CASSLTTGGGTDTQYF
V gene: TRBV10-3; J gene: TRBJ2-2; clone size: many; D gene: TRBD1; CDR3 DNA: TGTGCCATCGGAACGACAGGGTTAGGTTCTCCCGGGGAGCTGTTTTTT; CDR3 protein: CAIGTTGLGSPGELFF
V gene: TRBV6-1; J gene: TRBJ2-2; clone size: many; D gene: -; CDR3 DNA: TGTGCCAGCAGCCCAGGAAGGGGAGCGAACACCGGGGAGCTGTTTTTT; CDR3 protein: CASSPGRGANTGELFF
V gene: TRBV29-1; J gene: TRBJ2-5; clone size: few; D gene: TRBD2; CDR3 DNA: TGCAGCGTTGGAACTAGCGGGAGGGCCGGGGGGACCCAGTACTTC; CDR3 protein: CSVGTSGRAGGTQYF
V gene: TRBV28; J gene: TRBJ2-3; clone size: -; D gene: TRBD1; CDR3 DNA: TGTGCCAGCACCCCTCCCGGGACAGTGACTAGCACAGATACGCAGTATTTT; CDR3 protein: CASTPPGTVTSTDTQYF
V gene: TRBV7-9; J gene: TRBJ2-7; clone size: few; D gene: -; CDR3 DNA: TGTGCCACCCTAACAGGTTCCCCCTACGAGCAGTACTTC; CDR3 protein: CATLTGSPYEQYF